This T cell receptor (beta chain) was identified in a study of early T cells in non-severe SARS-CoV-2 infection. Notes on the study in general: There was a bias toward anti-spike CD8 responses in VDJdb matching, which missed private and CD4 specificities.

The CDR3 is 15 amino acids. The germline gives CDR1 LGHDT, CDR2 YNNKEL (reference sequence). Germline trimming cut 4 bases from V and 4 bases from J; bases unmatched to any gene: 4. This clonotype has a count of ten or more. Its antigen is not identified. TCRdb used MiXCR to reprocess the 5' RACE reads, holding one entry per CDR3 protein. Counted here are roughly 32,000 distinct CDR3 sequences, about 3.9% occurring once; the ten biggest clones make up 7.5% to 9%. The source of this sequence is an adult who was a healthcare worker with PCR-confirmed SARS-CoV-2 infection or an uninfected control (not recorded which). The sequencing sample was made of whole blood. The chain combines TRBV3-1 with TRBJ2-3, with 11 positions matching TRBD2. CDR3 sequence (DNA): TGTGCCAGCAGCCGAGTAGCGGGAGGGGCAGATACGCAGTATTTT. Its protein is CASSRVAGGADTQYF.